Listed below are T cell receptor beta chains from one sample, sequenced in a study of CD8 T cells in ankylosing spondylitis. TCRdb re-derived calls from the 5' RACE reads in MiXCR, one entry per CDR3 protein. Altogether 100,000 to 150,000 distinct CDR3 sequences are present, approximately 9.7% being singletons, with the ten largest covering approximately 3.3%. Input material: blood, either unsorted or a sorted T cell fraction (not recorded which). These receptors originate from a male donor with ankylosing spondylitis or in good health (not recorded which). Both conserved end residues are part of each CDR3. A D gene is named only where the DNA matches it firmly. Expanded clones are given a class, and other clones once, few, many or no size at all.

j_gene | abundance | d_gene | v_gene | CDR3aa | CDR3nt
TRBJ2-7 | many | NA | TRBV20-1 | CSARLFRLGNSYEQYF | TGCAGTGCGCGTCTATTTAGACTAGGCAATTCCTACGAGCAGTACTTC
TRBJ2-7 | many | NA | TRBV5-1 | CASSLSDEQYF | TGCGCCAGCAGCTTGTCTGACGAGCAGTACTTC
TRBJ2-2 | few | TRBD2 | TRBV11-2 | CASSFGLAGNTGELFF | TGTGCCAGCAGCTTCGGACTAGCGGGGAACACCGGGGAGCTGTTTTTT
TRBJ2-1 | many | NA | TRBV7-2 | CASSLDWGTYNEQFF | TGTGCCAGCAGCTTAGACTGGGGTACCTACAATGAGCAGTTCTTC
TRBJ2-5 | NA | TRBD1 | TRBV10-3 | CAIREGQGRSETQYF | TGTGCCATCAGGGAGGGACAGGGTCGATCGGAGACCCAGTACTTC
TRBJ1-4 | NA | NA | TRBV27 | CASSFRTVAKGEKLFF | TGTGCCAGCAGTTTTCGCACAGTCGCCAAGGGTGAAAAACTGTTTTTT
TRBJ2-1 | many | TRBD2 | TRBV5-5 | CASSVTSGGYNEQFF | TGTGCCAGCAGCGTGACTAGCGGAGGATACAATGAGCAGTTCTTC
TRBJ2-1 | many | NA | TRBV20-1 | CSARDLKTHEQFF | TGCAGTGCTAGAGATCTTAAAACCCATGAGCAGTTCTTC
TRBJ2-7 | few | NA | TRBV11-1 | CASSGGTGGAFRLVYEQYF | TGTGCCAGCAGCGGCGGAACAGGTGGGGCATTTCGTCTTGTCTACGAGCAGTACTTC
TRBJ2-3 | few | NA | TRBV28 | CASTPGAGVRSGDTQYF | TGTGCCAGCACCCCCGGGGCAGGGGTTCGTTCAGGGGATACGCAGTATTTT
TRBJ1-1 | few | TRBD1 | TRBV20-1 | CSASYQGGEAFF | TGCAGTGCTAGTTACCAGGGGGGTGAAGCTTTCTTT
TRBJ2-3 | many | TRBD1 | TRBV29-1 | CSAGEKRDSGTDTQYF | TGCAGCGCCGGGGAAAAACGGGACAGCGGCACAGATACGCAGTATTTT
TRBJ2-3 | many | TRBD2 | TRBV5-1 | CASSSQTSGTTDTQYF | TGCGCCAGCAGCTCCCAAACTAGCGGGACCACAGATACGCAGTATTTT
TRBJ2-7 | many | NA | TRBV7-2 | CASSPTRSSYEQYF | TGTGCCAGCAGTCCAACACGATCGTCCTACGAGCAGTACTTC
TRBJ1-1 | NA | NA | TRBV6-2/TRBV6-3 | CASSKSYLNTEAFF | TGTGCCAGCAGCAAATCATACTTGAACACTGAAGCTTTCTTT
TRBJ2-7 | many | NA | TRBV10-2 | CASSPSIYEQYF | TGCGCCAGCAGTCCTAGCATTTACGAGCAGTACTTC
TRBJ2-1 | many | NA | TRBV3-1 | CASSQMTSGYNEQFF | TGTGCCAGCAGCCAAATGACCAGCGGCTACAATGAGCAGTTCTTC
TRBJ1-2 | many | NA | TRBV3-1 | CASSQGAVGDTF | TGTGCCAGCAGCCAAGGGGCAGTCGGTGACACCTTC
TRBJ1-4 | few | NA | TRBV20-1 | CSARFRYNEKLFF | TGCAGTGCTAGATTCAGATATAATGAAAAACTGTTTTTT
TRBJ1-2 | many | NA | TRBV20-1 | CSAKSRDHYGYTF | TGCAGTGCAAAGAGCCGGGACCACTATGGCTACACCTTC
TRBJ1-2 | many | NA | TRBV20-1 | CSASVTGNYGYTF | TGCAGTGCTTCCGTGACAGGAAACTATGGCTACACCTTC
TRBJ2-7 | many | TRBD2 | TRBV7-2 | CASSLGASGSQTEQYF | TGTGCCAGCAGCTTAGGCGCTAGCGGGAGTCAAACCGAGCAGTACTTC
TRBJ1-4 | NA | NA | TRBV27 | CASSSLGDEKLFF | TGTGCCAGCAGTTCTTTGGGTGATGAAAAACTGTTTTTT
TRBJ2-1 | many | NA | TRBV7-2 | CASSQTDSGKYNEQFF | TGTGCCAGCAGTCAGACGGACAGCGGCAAATACAATGAGCAGTTCTTC
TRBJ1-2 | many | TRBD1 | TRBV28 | CASNKDRIRNYGYTF | TGTGCCAGCAATAAGGACAGGATCCGTAACTATGGCTACACCTTC
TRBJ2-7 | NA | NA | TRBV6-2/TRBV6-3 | CASSYAGDHSYEQYF | TGTGCCAGCAGTTACGCAGGGGATCACTCCTACGAGCAGTACTTC
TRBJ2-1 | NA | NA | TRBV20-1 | CSARVPSYNEQFF | TGCAGTGCTAGAGTTCCCTCCTACAATGAGCAGTTCTTC
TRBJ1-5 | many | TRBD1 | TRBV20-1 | CSARGADRVYSNQPQHF | TGCAGTGCTAGAGGTGCGGACAGGGTTTATAGCAATCAGCCCCAGCATTTT
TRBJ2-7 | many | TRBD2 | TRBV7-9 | CASSIAGNYEQYF | TGTGCCAGCAGCATAGCGGGAAACTACGAGCAGTACTTC
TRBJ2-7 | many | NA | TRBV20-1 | CSARPRGDEQYF | TGCAGTGCTAGGCCCAGGGGGGACGAGCAGTACTTC
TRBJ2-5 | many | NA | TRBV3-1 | CATRGTYQETQYF | TGTGCCACTCGAGGGACTTATCAAGAGACCCAGTACTTC
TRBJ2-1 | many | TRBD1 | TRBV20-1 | CSARTGTGGNEQFF | TGCAGTGCTAGAACCGGGACAGGGGGCAATGAGCAGTTCTTC
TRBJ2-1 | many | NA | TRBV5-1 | CASSLMEEQFF | TGCGCCAGCAGCCTCATGGAGGAGCAGTTCTTC
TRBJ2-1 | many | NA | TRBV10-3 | CAIRRESGNEQFF | TGTGCCATCAGGAGGGAGTCTGGCAATGAGCAGTTCTTC
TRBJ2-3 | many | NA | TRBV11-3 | CASSLVLTDTQYF | TGTGCCAGCAGCTTAGTTCTTACAGATACGCAGTATTTT
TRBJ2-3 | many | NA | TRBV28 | CASSFWGSSTDTQYF | TGTGCCAGCAGTTTCTGGGGAAGTAGCACAGATACGCAGTATTTT
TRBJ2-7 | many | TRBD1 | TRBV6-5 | CASRLNRDRDEQYF | TGTGCCAGCAGATTAAACCGGGACAGAGACGAGCAGTACTTC